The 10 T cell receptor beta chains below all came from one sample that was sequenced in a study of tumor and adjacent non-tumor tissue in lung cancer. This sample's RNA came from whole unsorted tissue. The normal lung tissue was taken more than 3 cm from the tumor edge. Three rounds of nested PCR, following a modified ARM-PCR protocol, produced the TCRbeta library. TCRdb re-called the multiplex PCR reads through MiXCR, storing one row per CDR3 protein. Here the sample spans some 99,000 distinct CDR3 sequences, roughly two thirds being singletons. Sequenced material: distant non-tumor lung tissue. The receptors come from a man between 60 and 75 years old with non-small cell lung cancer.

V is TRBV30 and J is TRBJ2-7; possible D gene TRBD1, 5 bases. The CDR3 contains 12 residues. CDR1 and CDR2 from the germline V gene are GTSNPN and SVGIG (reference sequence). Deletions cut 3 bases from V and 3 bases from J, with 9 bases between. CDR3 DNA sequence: TGTGCCTGGAGCGTCGACAGCTACGAGCAGTACTTC. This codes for CAWSVDSYEQYF.

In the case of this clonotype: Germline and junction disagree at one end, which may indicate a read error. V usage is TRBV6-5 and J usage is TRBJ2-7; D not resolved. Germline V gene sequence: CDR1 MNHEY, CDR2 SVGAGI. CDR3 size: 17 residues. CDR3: CTTSRTVARSNSYEQYF. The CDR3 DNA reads TGTACCACCAGTAGGACGGTTGCCCGAAGTAATTCCTACGAACAGTACTTC.

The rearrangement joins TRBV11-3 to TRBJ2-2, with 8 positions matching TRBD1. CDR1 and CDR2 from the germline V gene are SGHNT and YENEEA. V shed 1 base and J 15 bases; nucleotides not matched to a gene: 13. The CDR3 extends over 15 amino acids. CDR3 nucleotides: TGTGCCAGCAGCTTAGGGGACAGGAACGCCGGAGAGTTGTTTTTT. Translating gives CASSLGDRNAGELFF.

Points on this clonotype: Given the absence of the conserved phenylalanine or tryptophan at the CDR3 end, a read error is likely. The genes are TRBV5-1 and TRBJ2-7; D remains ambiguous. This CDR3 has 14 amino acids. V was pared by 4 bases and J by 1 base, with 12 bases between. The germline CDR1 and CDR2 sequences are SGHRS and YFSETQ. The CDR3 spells CASSGRTDSYEQYL. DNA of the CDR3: TGCGCCAGCAGCGGGCGTACGGATTCCTACGAGCAGTACTTA.

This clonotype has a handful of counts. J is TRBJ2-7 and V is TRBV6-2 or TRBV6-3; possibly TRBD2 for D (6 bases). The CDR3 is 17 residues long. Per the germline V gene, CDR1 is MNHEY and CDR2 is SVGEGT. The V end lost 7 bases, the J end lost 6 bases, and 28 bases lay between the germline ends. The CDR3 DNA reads TGTGCCAGCAATCAAACCCCTTCCGGGACTCCTCGAGCCGAGCAGTACTTC. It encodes CASNQTPSGTPRAEQYF.

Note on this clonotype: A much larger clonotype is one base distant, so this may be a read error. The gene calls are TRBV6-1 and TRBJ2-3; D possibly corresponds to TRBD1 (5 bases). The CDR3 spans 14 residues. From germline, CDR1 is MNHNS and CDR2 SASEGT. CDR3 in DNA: TGTGCCAGCAGTGATCTGGGTAGCACAGGTACGCAGTATTTT. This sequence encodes CASSDLGSTGTQYF.

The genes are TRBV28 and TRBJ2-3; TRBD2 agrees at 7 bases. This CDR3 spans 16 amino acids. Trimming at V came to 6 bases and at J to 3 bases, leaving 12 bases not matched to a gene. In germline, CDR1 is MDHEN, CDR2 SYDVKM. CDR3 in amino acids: CASSPPGLVETDTQYF. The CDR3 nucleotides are TGTGCCAGCAGCCCCCCCGGACTAGTGGAGACAGATACGCAGTATTTT.

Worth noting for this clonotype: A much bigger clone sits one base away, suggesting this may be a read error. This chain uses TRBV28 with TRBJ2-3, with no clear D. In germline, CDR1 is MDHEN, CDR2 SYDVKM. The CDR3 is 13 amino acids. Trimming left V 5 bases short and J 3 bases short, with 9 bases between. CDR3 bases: TGTGCCAGCAGTATCGGTGGGACAGATACGCAGTATTTT. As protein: CASSIGGTDTQYF.

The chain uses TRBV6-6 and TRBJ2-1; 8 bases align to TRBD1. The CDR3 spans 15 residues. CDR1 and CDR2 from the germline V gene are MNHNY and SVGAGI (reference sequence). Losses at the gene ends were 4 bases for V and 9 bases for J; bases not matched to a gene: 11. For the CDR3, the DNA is TGTGCCAGCAGTTCCTGCACAGGGGGAGTAAGTGAGCAGTTCTTC. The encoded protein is CASSSCTGGVSEQFF.

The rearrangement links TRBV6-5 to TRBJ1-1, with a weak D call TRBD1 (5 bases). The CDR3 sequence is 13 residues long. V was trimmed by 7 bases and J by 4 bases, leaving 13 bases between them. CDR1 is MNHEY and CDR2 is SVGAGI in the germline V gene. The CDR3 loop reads CASNPDGGTEAFF. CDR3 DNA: TGTGCCAGCAATCCGGACGGGGGCACTGAAGCTTTCTTT.